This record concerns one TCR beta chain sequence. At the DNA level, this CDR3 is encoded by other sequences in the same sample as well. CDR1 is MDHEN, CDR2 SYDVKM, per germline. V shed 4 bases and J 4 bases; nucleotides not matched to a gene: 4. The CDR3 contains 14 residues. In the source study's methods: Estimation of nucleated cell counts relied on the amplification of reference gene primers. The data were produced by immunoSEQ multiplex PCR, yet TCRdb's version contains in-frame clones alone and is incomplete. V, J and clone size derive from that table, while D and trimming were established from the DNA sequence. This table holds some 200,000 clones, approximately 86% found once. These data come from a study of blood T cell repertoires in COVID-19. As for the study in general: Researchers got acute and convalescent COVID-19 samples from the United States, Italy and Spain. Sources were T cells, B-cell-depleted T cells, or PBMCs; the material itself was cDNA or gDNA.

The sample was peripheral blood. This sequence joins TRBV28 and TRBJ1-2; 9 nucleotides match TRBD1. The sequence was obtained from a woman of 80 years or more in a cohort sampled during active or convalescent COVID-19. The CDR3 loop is CASSSGQGVYGYTF. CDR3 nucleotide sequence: TGTGCCAGCAGTTCGGGACAGGGAGTCTATGGCTACACCTTC.